These T cell receptor beta chains were read from a single sample in a study of T cells after posttransplantation cyclophosphamide. Clones were read by immunoSEQ multiplex PCR, and TCRdb kept only the in-frame ones, dropping some. This table holds roughly 10,000 clones with no singletons; the top ten claim approximately 3.6%. The source was PBMCs, collected about 350 days after allogeneic stem cell transplant with posttransplant cyclophosphamide. The source of these receptors is a male patient in his forties or fifties who received an allogeneic stem cell transplant from a related donor and was CMV-positive. The graft donor may have contributed some T cells. The CDR3 runs from the conserved cysteine through the conserved F or W. D genes are given only for firm matches. Clone size reads once, few, many, or a class if the clone is expanded.

CDR3 DNA: TGTGCCAGCAGCCGTTCCCTGCGGGGGGCTTACAATGAGCAGTTCTTC
CDR3 protein: CASSRSLRGAYNEQFF
V gene: TRBV11-3
clone size: many
J gene: TRBJ2-1
D gene: TRBD2

CDR3 DNA: TGTGCCAGCAGTGGTCAGGGGGCCGGCATTCAGTACTTC
CDR3 protein: CASSGQGAGIQYF
V gene: TRBV6-1
clone size: many
J gene: TRBJ2-4
D gene: TRBD1

CDR3 DNA: TGTGCCAGCTCTCCGGACAGGACAAGCGTCTACAATGAGCAGTTCTTC
CDR3 protein: CASSPDRTSVYNEQFF
V gene: TRBV18
clone size: many
J gene: TRBJ2-1
D gene: TRBD1

CDR3 DNA: TGCGCCAGCATTCGTACCGGGACAACCTCCTACAATGAGCAGTTCTTC
CDR3 protein: CASIRTGTTSYNEQFF
V gene: TRBV23-1
clone size: many
J gene: TRBJ2-1
D gene: .

CDR3 DNA: TGTGCCAGCAGCGAGTTAGCTAACTATGGCTACACCTTC
CDR3 protein: CASSELANYGYTF
V gene: TRBV7-8
clone size: many
J gene: TRBJ1-2
D gene: .

CDR3 DNA: TGTGCCAGCAGCTTAGAGGGGCCCGGGACAGGATTTTCCAATGAGCAGTTCTTC
CDR3 protein: CASSLEGPGTGFSNEQFF
V gene: TRBV13
clone size: many
J gene: TRBJ2-1
D gene: TRBD1

CDR3 DNA: TGTGCCAGCAGTTATACGGGGGGCGATCATGAAAAACTGTTTTTT
CDR3 protein: CASSYTGGDHEKLFF
V gene: TRBV6-5
clone size: many
J gene: TRBJ1-4
D gene: .

CDR3 DNA: TGTGCCAGCAGTGAAGCCGGGGGTAACTATGGCTACACCTTC
CDR3 protein: CASSEAGGNYGYTF
V gene: TRBV6-1
clone size: many
J gene: TRBJ1-2
D gene: .

CDR3 DNA: TGCGCCAGCAGCCAAGTAACAGGGACAGGGAGGAACACTGAAGCTTTCTTT
CDR3 protein: CASSQVTGTGRNTEAFF
V gene: TRBV4-1
clone size: many
J gene: TRBJ1-1
D gene: TRBD1

CDR3 DNA: TGTGCCAGCAGTCCCGGGACTAGCGGTCCCGAGAGCTCCTACAATGAGCAGTTCTTC
CDR3 protein: CASSPGTSGPESSYNEQFF
V gene: TRBV6-4
clone size: many
J gene: TRBJ2-1
D gene: TRBD2

CDR3 DNA: TGTGCCAGCTCGAGCGGGGAGGTCCGTGAAAAACTGTTTTTT
CDR3 protein: CASSSGEVREKLFF
V gene: TRBV18
clone size: many
J gene: TRBJ1-4
D gene: .